This T cell receptor beta chain was profiled in a study of OX40 agonist ivuxolimab in advanced cancers. About the research overall: Aged roughly 23 to 80 with a mean of approximately 60 years, they were almost 85% male. Study results and limitations: CD4+ and CD8+ blood T cells expanded clonally by week 6 at 0.1 to 3.0 mg/kg.

Assay used: immunoSEQ multiplex PCR; TCRdb lists only in-frame clones, some missing. Of about 64,000 clones in the sample, about 85% were seen once. In this sample, this clone turned up many times. Its target is unknown. From germline, CDR1 is WNHNN and CDR2 SYGVQD (reference sequence). The CDR3 spans 17 residues. V shed 6 bases and J 0 bases; nucleotides not matched to a gene: 11. The TCR originated in an adult with an advanced solid tumor such as melanoma, head and neck, liver or kidney cancer. This chain uses TRBV10-1 with TRBJ2-1, with 7 bases that match TRBD1. Here the sequenced sample was CD4+ or CD8+ T cells sorted from blood, taken in a trial of the OX40 agonist ivuxolimab. The CDR3 DNA reads as TGCGCCAGCAGGGCGGACAGGCGGAGGATCTCCTACAATGAGCAGTTCTTC. It translates to CASRADRRRISYNEQFF.